The next 10 T cell receptor beta chains were all read from a single sample in a study of Ad26.COV2.S vaccination and SARS-CoV-2 variants. Treatment in this sample: roughly 19 received Ad26.COV2.S at low or high dose, single or two shots; about 5 received placebo; per-sample allocation not given. Sample collection was performed on day 63 after the first vaccine or placebo injection. Repertoires were generated with immunoSEQ multiplex PCR, while TCRdb's copy carries only in-frame clones and drops some. Among a few hundred thousand clones listed, roughly 87% were seen once. The specimen was peripheral blood, collected in a trial of Ad26.COV2.S vaccine versus placebo. Every receptor here comes from a person between 18 and 65 years old who received the Ad26.COV2.S COVID-19 vaccine or a placebo.

This rearrangement joins TRBV27 to TRBJ2-7; TRBD1 aligns across 10 bases. The germline V gene encodes CDR1 MNHEY and CDR2 SMNVEV (reference sequence). The length of the CDR3 is 17 residues. Trimming took 0 bases from V and 6 from J; bases not matched to a gene: 11. The CDR3 sequence is CASSLSSGTGDWVEQYF. For the CDR3, the DNA is TGTGCCAGCAGTTTATCCTCCGGGACAGGGGACTGGGTCGAGCAGTACTTC.

This clone has just one count. The chain couples TRBV6-2 or TRBV6-3 to TRBJ1-2; D is unresolved. Trimming took off 5 bases at V and 8 bases at J, with 12 bases between the two ends. From germline, CDR1 is MNHEY and CDR2 SVGEGT. The CDR3 length is 12 residues. The DNA for the CDR3 is TGTGCCAGCAGTCCATTCTTTATCGGCTACACCTTC. Protein: CASSPFFIGYTF.

The J gene is TRBJ2-2, the V gene TRBV21-1; the listed D gene, TRBD2, was not tested against the DNA. TRBV21-1 constitutes a pseudogene. The CDR3 contains 17 residues. The DNA for the CDR3 is TGTGCCAGCAGCTACCGACTAGCGGGGAGGTACACCGGGGAGCTGTTTTTT. It specifies CASSYRLAGRYTGELFF.

The genes are TRBV19 and TRBJ2-7; 10 positions agree with TRBD1. The germline gives CDR1 LNHDA, CDR2 SQIVND (reference sequence). The trim removed 6 bases at V and 0 bases at J, leaving 5 bases unmatched. The CDR3 extends over 15 amino acids. This CDR3 reads CASSPGTGDSYEQYF. CDR3 nucleotides: TGTGCCAGTAGCCCTGGGACAGGGGACTCCTACGAGCAGTACTTC. Based on the CDR3 plus reference TRBV19 and TRBJ2-7, the full variable domain is DGGITQSPKYLFRKEGQNVTLSCEQNLNHDAMYWYRQDPGQGLRLIYYSQIVNDFQKGDIAEGYSVSREKKESFPLTVTSAQKNPTAFYLCASSPGTGDSYEQYFGPGTRLTVT.

This clone was counted between two and nine times. The J gene is TRBJ2-7, the V gene TRBV7-6, with TRBD2 as a possible D gene (5 bases). The CDR3 contains 13 residues. Germline CDR1 reads SGHVS; CDR2 reads FNYEAQ. V was trimmed by 5 bases and J by 2 bases, leaving 10 bases between them. The CDR3 nucleotides are TGTGCCAGCAGCCCCAGCGGTACCTACGAGCAGTACTTC. Protein: CASSPSGTYEQYF. Using reference TRBV7-6 and TRBJ2-7 for the parts outside the CDR3, the full variable domain is GAGVSQSPRYKVTKRGQDVALRCDPISGHVSLYWYRQALGQGPEFLTYFNYEAQQDKSGLPNDRFSAERPEGSISTLTIQRTEQRDSAMYRCASSPSGTYEQYFGPGTRLTVT.

This rearrangement joins TRBV7-2 to TRBJ2-5, with D perhaps TRBD1 (6 bases). CDR3 size: 16 residues. V lost 5 bases and J 0 bases, leaving 16 bases between the germline ends. Germline-derived CDR1 and CDR2 are SGHTA and FQGNSA. CDR3 coding DNA: TGTGCCAGCAGCCCGAGGTGGGGGCGGTACCAAGAGACCCAGTACTTC. Translating it yields CASSPRWGRYQETQYF.

The rearrangement uses TRBV7-3 and TRBJ2-2, with TRBD1 matching over 8 bases. Germline V gene sequence: CDR1 SGHTA, CDR2 FQGTGA. The V segment lost 5 bases and the J segment 3 bases; nucleotides outside the gene matches: 5. This CDR3 contains 15 residues. This CDR3 reads CASSQHRGYTGELFF. CDR3 in DNA: TGTGCCAGCAGCCAACACAGGGGGTACACCGGGGAGCTGTTTTTT.

The chain carries TRBV10-3 and TRBJ2-3; 7 nucleotides align to TRBD2. CDR3 length: 12 residues. V lost 8 bases, J lost 2 bases, and 1 base stayed unmatched. From germline, CDR1 is ENHRY and CDR2 SYGVKD. CDR3 residues: CAIRGDTDTQYF. The CDR3, as DNA: TGTGCCATCCGGGGGGACACAGATACGCAGTATTTT.

The genes are TRBV4-3 and TRBJ2-1; D is uncertain. The CDR3 extends over 13 amino acids. Germline V gene sequence: CDR1 LGHNA, CDR2 YSLEER. The V gene lost 0 bases and the J gene lost 6 bases, with 6 bases spanning the gap. The chain's CDR3 is CASSQDVGNEQFF. CDR3 nucleotides: TGCGCCAGCAGCCAAGATGTTGGCAATGAGCAGTTCTTC.

The chain links TRBV27 to TRBJ1-2; 7 positions match TRBD1. There are 13 residues in the CDR3. The V segment lost 5 bases and the J segment 4 bases; nucleotides outside the gene matches: 4. The germline CDR1 and CDR2 sequences are MNHEY and SMNVEV (reference sequence). The CDR3 loop reads CASSATGTYGYTF. For the CDR3, the DNA is TGTGCCAGCAGTGCGACAGGGACCTATGGCTACACCTTC.